This TCR beta chain was found in a study of shared clonotypes between healthy human individuals. TCRdb's copy holds only in-frame clones and misses some; the assay was immunoSEQ multiplex PCR. Of about 2.1 million clones listed, 93% were seen once; the top ten hold under 2%. The naive CD8 subset, CD45RO-negative cells positively selected for CCR7, excluded terminally differentiated effector memory CD45RA+ cells. CDR1 is SGHRS, CDR2 YFSETQ, per germline. Trimming removed 0 bases from V and 4 bases from J, with 12 bases in between. The CDR3 covers 15 residues. Sequences were obtained from naive CD8+ T cells from PBMCs. This TCR was recovered from a man between 18 and 29 years old in good health. Some clones in this sample may be carry-over from other donors' samples. The V call is TRBV5-1, the J call TRBJ2-3, with D maybe TRBD2 (6 bases). DNA for the CDR3: TGCGCCAGCAGCTTGGGCGGGATCCTCGCAGATACGCAGTATTTT. Encoded protein: CASSLGGILADTQYF.